The next 17 T cell receptor beta chains were all read from a single sample in a study of CD8 T cells in Susac syndrome. It was with random hexamers that roughly 0.45 to 1 ug RNA was reverse transcribed. A single record per CDR3 protein comes from TCRdb applying MiXCR to the immunoSEQ multiplex PCR reads. The sample has 300,000 or so distinct CDR3 sequences, approximately 90% seen once. What was sequenced was CD4+ T cells from PBMCs. The receptors originated from a human donor with multiple sclerosis.

A single count supports this clonotype. This chain uses TRBV18 with TRBJ1-1, with 9 bases matching TRBD1. J lost 1 base, V lost 3 bases, and 9 bases had no gene match. Germline V lookup: CDR1 KGHSH, CDR2 LQKENI. The CDR3 has 17 residues. CDR3 DNA: TGTGCCAGCTCACCGGGACAGGGTAGGAAGACGAACACTGAAGCTTTCTTT. This codes for CASSPGQGRKTNTEAFF. Full variable domain (remainder filled in from reference TRBV18 and TRBJ1-1): NAGVMQNPRHLVRRRGQEARLRCSPMKGHSHVYWYRQLPEEGLKFMVYLQKENIIDESGMPKERFSAEFPKEGPSILRIQQVVRGDSAAYFCASSPGQGRKTNTEAFFGQGTRLTVV.

The rearrangement uses TRBV29-1 and TRBJ2-5; D not resolved. The V and J ends lost 5 bases and 3 bases respectively, with 10 bases between them. This CDR3 is built from 12 residues. Germline values: CDR1 SQVTM, CDR2 ANQGSEA. The chain's CDR3 is CSVSTSKETQYF. The CDR3 DNA follows: TGCAGCGTTTCGACCTCCAAAGAGACCCAGTACTTC.

J is TRBJ2-7 and V is TRBV7-9; tentative D call: TRBD1 (6 bases). CDR3 length: 16 amino acids. Germline CDR1 is SEHNR and CDR2 is FQNEAQ (reference sequence). V lost 1 base to trimming and J lost 3 bases, with 16 bases between them. CDR3 region: CASSLDGVQGNYEQYF. The CDR3 DNA follows: TGTGCCAGCAGCTTAGATGGCGTACAGGGCAACTACGAGCAGTACTTC.

This clonotype was observed once. This chain uses TRBV6-2 or TRBV6-3 with TRBJ2-1; maybe TRBD2 (5 bases). This CDR3 spans 12 amino acids. The V gene's germline CDR1 is MNHEY and CDR2 SVGEGT. The V end was cut by 2 bases, the J end by 10 bases, with 9 bases between. CDR3 nucleotide sequence: TGTGCCAGCAGTTACCCCAAGCGGGAGCAGTTCTTC. Protein product: CASSYPKREQFF.

This rearrangement joins TRBV7-2 to TRBJ2-1, with a possible D match to TRBD1 (5 bases). This CDR3 contains 13 residues. CDR1 SGHTA and CDR2 FQGNSA come from the germline V gene. V gave up 2 bases and J gave up 7 bases, with 9 bases separating them. CDR3 sequence reads: CASSLSGANEQFF. CDR3 nucleotides: TGTGCCAGCAGCTTAAGTGGGGCGAATGAGCAGTTCTTC.

V gene TRBV6-2 or TRBV6-3 combines with J gene TRBJ2-7, with TRBD2 as a possible D gene (5 bases). Trimming stripped 2 bases from V and 5 bases from J, with 13 bases between. The CDR3 length is 14 residues. Germline V gene lookup returns CDR1 MNHEY and CDR2 SVGEGT. The CDR3 nucleotides are TGTGCCAGCAGTTACCTTGGACTCGGCGACGAGCAGTACTTC. It translates to CASSYLGLGDEQYF.

This clonotype was detected only once. This chain links TRBV6-1 with TRBJ1-2; possibly TRBD1 for D (6 bases). CDR1 is MNHNS, CDR2 SASEGT, per germline. This CDR3 is 14 amino acids long. V was cut by 4 bases and J by 8 bases, with 17 bases left in between. In DNA, the CDR3 is TGTGCCAGCAGTGCATCGGGGGAAGGACAGGGCTACACCTTC. Its protein is CASSASGEGQGYTF.

The J gene is TRBJ2-1, the V gene TRBV11-1; 7 nucleotides agree with TRBD2. Losses at the gene ends were 7 bases for V and 12 bases for J; bases not matched to a gene: 18. The CDR3 has 15 residues. Germline V lookup: CDR1 SGHAT, CDR2 FQDESV (reference sequence). The CDR3 loop reads CASNNGGTSSRAQFF. The CDR3 bases are TGTGCCAGCAACAACGGGGGGACCTCCTCCCGGGCGCAGTTCTTC.

This rearrangement joins TRBV6-6 to TRBJ2-1; 11 bases map to TRBD2. This CDR3 comprises 14 residues. Trimming removed 10 bases from V and 6 bases from J; junction bases left unmatched: 8. The germline V gene encodes CDR1 MNHNY and CDR2 SVGAGI (reference sequence). In DNA form, the CDR3 reads TGTGCCACCACGCTAGCGGGAGGAGGCAATGAGCAGTTCTTC. Its protein product is CATTLAGGGNEQFF.

CDR3 sequence (DNA): TGCGCCAGCAGCTGGGCCGTAGGCGGGGGGCAAGAGACCCAGTACTTC. This sequence encodes CASSWAVGGGQETQYF. The genes are TRBV5-1 and TRBJ2-5; 8 bases fit TRBD2. The CDR3 has 16 residues. CDR1 SGHRS and CDR2 YFSETQ come from the germline V gene. V trimming: 3 bases; J trimming: 2 bases; junction bases outside the gene matches: 9.

The V gene is TRBV7-2, the J gene TRBJ2-6; no clear D. The CDR3 contains 15 residues. Germline-derived CDR1 and CDR2 are SGHTA and FQGNSA. V was cut by 7 bases and J by 0 bases, with 10 bases left in between. DNA of the CDR3: TGTGCCAGCACCAGATCCTTCTCTGGGGCCAACGTCCTGACTTTC. Translating gives CASTRSFSGANVLTF.

This rearrangement joins TRBV29-1 to TRBJ2-1; maybe TRBD1 (6 bases). The CDR3 extends over 15 amino acids. Between the trimmed V and J ends, which lost 5 bases and 2 bases, there was a span of 16 bases. CDR1 and CDR2 (germline): SQVTM, ANQGSEA. The CDR3 DNA is TGCAGCGTTCAGGGGTTGGGACCAACCTACAATGAGCAGTTCTTC. It specifies CSVQGLGPTYNEQFF.

This clonotype was counted a few times. V usage is TRBV12-3 or TRBV12-4 and J usage is TRBJ2-7; the D call may be TRBD1 or TRBD2 (5 bases each). The CDR3 extends over 14 amino acids. V lost 6 bases and J lost 8, with 20 bases in between. CDR3 DNA: TGTGCCAGCAGCGATACCCGCCGGGACGCGCAGCAGTACTTC. This translates into CASSDTRRDAQQYF.

The chain's CDR3 is CSARVLREWGTDTQYF. CDR3 in DNA: TGCAGTGCTAGGGTCCTCCGGGAGTGGGGCACAGATACGCAGTATTTT. The chain uses TRBV20-1 and TRBJ2-3; D is perhaps TRBD2 (6 bases). The CDR3 length is 16 residues. Germline-derived CDR1 and CDR2 are DFQATT and SNEGSKA (reference sequence). V was cut by 3 bases and J by 1 base, with 17 bases left in between.

This rearrangement joins TRBV6-5 to TRBJ2-6; a possible D gene is TRBD2 (6 bases). CDR1 and CDR2 (germline): MNHEY, SVGAGI. This CDR3 has 15 amino acids. V dropped 7 bases and J dropped 2 bases, with 12 bases sitting between them. The CDR3 protein is CASKLGGTGANVLTF. DNA of the CDR3: TGTGCCAGCAAGCTAGGAGGGACTGGGGCCAACGTCCTGACTTTC.

This sequence joins TRBV12-3 or TRBV12-4 and TRBJ2-3; D remains unclear. V was cut by 1 base and J by 10 bases, with 9 bases left in between. CDR3 length: 12 residues. DNA of the CDR3: TGTGCCAGCAGTTTAGGCTGGCAGGCGCAGTATTTT. This encodes CASSLGWQAQYF.

This clonotype turned up a few times. The chain recombines TRBV30 with TRBJ2-3; 11 bases match TRBD2. Losses at the gene ends were 1 base for V and 4 bases for J; bases not matched to a gene: 10. The CDR3 is 17 residues long. Germline assignment: CDR1 GTSNPN and CDR2 SVGIG (reference sequence). The CDR3 loop reads CAWSGYSGRAVADTQYF. The CDR3 coding sequence is TGTGCCTGGAGTGGTTATAGCGGGAGGGCCGTAGCAGATACGCAGTATTTT.